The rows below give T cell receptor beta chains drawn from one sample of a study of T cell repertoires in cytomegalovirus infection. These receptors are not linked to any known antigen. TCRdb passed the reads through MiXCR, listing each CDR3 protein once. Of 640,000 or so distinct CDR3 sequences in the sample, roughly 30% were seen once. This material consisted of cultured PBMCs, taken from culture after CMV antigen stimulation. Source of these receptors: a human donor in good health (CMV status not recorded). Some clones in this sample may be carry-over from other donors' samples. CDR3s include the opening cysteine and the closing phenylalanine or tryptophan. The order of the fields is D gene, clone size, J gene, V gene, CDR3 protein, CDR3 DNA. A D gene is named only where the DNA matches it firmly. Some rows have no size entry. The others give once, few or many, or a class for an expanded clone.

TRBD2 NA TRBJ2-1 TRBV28 CASRGLAAYNEQFF TGTGCCAGCAGGGGACTAGCGGCCTACAATGAGCAGTTCTTC
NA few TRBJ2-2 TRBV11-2 CASSSYQGVGTGELFF TGTGCCAGCAGCTCCTACCAGGGAGTTGGAACCGGGGAGCTGTTTTTT
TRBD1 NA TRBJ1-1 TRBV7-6 CASSEGQGITEAFF TGTGCCAGCAGCGAGGGACAGGGGATCACTGAAGCTTTCTTT
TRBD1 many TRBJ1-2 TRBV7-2 CASSPLGTGYGYTF TGTGCCAGCAGCCCGCTGGGGACAGGTTATGGCTACACCTTC
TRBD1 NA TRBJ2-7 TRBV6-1 CASSEALAGGSLWEQYF TGTGCCAGCAGTGAAGCGCTTGCAGGGGGCTCCCTCTGGGAGCAGTACTTC
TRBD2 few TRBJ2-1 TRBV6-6 CASGTSGGNEQFF TGTGCCAGCGGGACTAGCGGGGGGAATGAGCAGTTCTTC
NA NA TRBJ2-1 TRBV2 CASSSARDSGRGEQFF TGTGCCAGCTCTTCCGCCCGGGACTCCGGCCGGGGTGAGCAGTTCTTC
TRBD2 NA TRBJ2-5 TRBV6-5 CASSWGGSKTQYF TGTGCCAGCAGTTGGGGCGGGAGCAAGACCCAGTACTTC
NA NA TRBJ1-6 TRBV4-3 CASSQGRANSPLHF TGCGCCAGCAGCCAGGGACGGGCTAATTCACCCCTCCACTTT
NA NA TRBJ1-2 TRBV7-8 CASSLKAARGENYGYTF TGTGCCAGCAGCTTAAAAGCGGCCCGGGGGGAGAACTATGGCTACACCTTC
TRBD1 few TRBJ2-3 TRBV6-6 CASRTDRGLDTDTQYF TGTGCCAGCAGAACCGACAGGGGGCTTGACACAGATACGCAGTATTTT
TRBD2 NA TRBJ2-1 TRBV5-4 CASSLASGDNEQFF TGTGCCAGCAGCTTGGCTAGCGGGGACAATGAGCAGTTCTTC
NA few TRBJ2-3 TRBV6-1 CASSEITVNTQYF TGTGCCAGCAGTGAAATTACAGTTAATACGCAGTATTTT
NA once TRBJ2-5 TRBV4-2 CASSQELRGQETQYF TGTGCCAGCAGCCAAGAATTAAGAGGGCAAGAGACCCAGTACTTC
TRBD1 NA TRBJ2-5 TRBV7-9 CASSIRGRETQYF TGTGCCAGCAGCATCAGGGGGCGAGAGACCCAGTACTTC
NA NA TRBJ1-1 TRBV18 CASSRLGSGTEAFF TGTGCCAGCTCCCGCCTAGGTTCGGGCACTGAAGCTTTCTTT